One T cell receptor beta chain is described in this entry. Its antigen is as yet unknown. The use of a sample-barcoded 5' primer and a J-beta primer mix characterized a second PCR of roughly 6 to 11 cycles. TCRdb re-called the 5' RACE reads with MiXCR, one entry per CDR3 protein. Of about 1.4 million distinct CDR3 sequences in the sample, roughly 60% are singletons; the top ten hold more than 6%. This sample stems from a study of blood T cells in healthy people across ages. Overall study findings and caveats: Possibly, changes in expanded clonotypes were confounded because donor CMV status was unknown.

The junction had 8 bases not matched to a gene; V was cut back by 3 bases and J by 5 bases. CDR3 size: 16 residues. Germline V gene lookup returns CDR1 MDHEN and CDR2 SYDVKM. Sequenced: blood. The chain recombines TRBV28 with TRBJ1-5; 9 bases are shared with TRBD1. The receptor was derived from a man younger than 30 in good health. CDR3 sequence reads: CASSFALGQGHQPQHF. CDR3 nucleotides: TGTGCCAGCAGTTTCGCTCTGGGACAGGGTCATCAGCCCCAGCATTTT.